One and the same sample provided the 27 T cell receptor beta chains below, sequenced in a study of T cells in Graves' hyperthyroidism and ophthalmopathy (dated by TCRdb to about 2019). Receptors were amplified or captured by multiplex PCR. Sequenced using an Illumina HiSeq 2000. TCR beta CDR3 regions were amplified from RNA transcripts. The TCR CDR3 was subjected to a first round of RT-PCR using the HTBI primer set and the Qiagen OneStep RT-PCR kit. The public reads were reprocessed in TCRdb via fastp at Q25 and MiXCR, keeping in-frame beta chains. A single entry per CDR3 protein holds the most common genes and DNA from its merged rows. Across this sample there are 600,000 to 900,000 distinct CDR3 sequences, with 15% to 20% seen only once. Approximately 8.4% of the sample is taken by the ten largest. Sequencing used blood. These receptors came from a man between 18 and 29 years old with Graves' hyperthyroidism.

The chain has TRBV9 and TRBJ1-2; no clear D. The germline V and J ends were trimmed by 4 bases and 6 bases, with 7 bases remaining between them. CDR3 length: 11 amino acids. Germline CDR1 SGDLS, CDR2 YYNGEE. In DNA form, the CDR3 reads TGTGCCAGCAGCTCAAGCAATGGCTACACCTTC. It codes for CASSSSNGYTF.

This clonotype has a count of ten or more. V is TRBV30 and J is TRBJ2-3; tentative D call: TRBD1 (6 bases). CDR1 is GTSNPN and CDR2 is SVGIG in the germline V gene (reference sequence). V shed 1 base and J shed 2 bases, with 13 bases lying between them. The CDR3 contains 15 residues. In nucleotides, the CDR3 is TGTGCCTGGAGTGGCTCGGGACACGCCACAGATACGCAGTATTTT. Translation: CAWSGSGHATDTQYF.

This clonotype was recorded a few times. This chain joins TRBV30 and TRBJ2-7; 11 bases agree with TRBD1. The CDR3 totals 12 residues. CDR1 and CDR2 from the germline V gene are GTSNPN and SVGIG (reference sequence). V trimming: 8 bases; J trimming: 7 bases; junction bases outside the gene matches: 7. The CDR3 protein is CALRTGGREQYF. In DNA, the CDR3 is TGTGCCCTTCGGACAGGGGGCCGGGAGCAGTACTTC.

This clonotype was found a few times. The rearrangement joins TRBV29-1 to TRBJ1-2; 7 bases are a match to TRBD1. The CDR3 totals 13 residues. With 2 bases clipped from V and 7 bases from J, the junction kept 7 bases outside the gene matches. Germline V lookup: CDR1 SQVTM, CDR2 ANQGSEA. This CDR3 is CSVESGTAPGYTF. The CDR3 bases are TGCAGCGTTGAATCCGGGACAGCCCCTGGCTACACCTTC.

This clonotype was seen a few times. The chain employs TRBV27 and TRBJ1-5, with D perhaps matching TRBD1 (6 bases). There are 18 residues in the CDR3. The germline V gene encodes CDR1 MNHEY and CDR2 SMNVEV (reference sequence). Trimming took off 9 bases at V and 1 base at J, with 25 bases between the two ends. The CDR3 here is CASRTVDLASVSNQPQHF. CDR3 nucleotide sequence: TGTGCCAGTAGGACAGTGGATCTCGCTTCGGTGAGCAATCAGCCCCAGCATTTT.

This clonotype was observed a single time. A read error is likely, as this CDR3 ends without the conserved phenylalanine or tryptophan. The chain is built from TRBV28 and TRBJ2-7; 9 bases are a match to TRBD1. J gave up 2 bases and V 6 bases, and 5 bases lay outside the gene matches. This CDR3 has 14 amino acids. Germline V gene sequence: CDR1 MDHEN, CDR2 SYDVKM. The CDR3 loop is CASRGGQGTYEQYS. The CDR3 DNA sequence: TGTGCCAGCAGAGGAGGACAGGGGACCTACGAGCAGTACTCC.

J is TRBJ1-5 and V is TRBV6-2 or TRBV6-3; possibly TRBD1 for D (5 bases). The CDR3 is made up of 15 amino acids. Between the trimmed V and J ends, which lost 5 bases and 3 bases, there was a span of 14 bases. Per germline, CDR1 MNHEY and CDR2 SVGEGT. This CDR3 reads CASSIPGPHNQPQHF. DNA for the CDR3: TGTGCCAGCAGTATACCGGGACCGCACAATCAGCCCCAGCATTTT.

This clonotype came up many times. This chain links TRBV12-3 or TRBV12-4 with TRBJ2-2, with D unresolved. CDR3 length: 12 amino acids. The V and J ends lost 2 bases and 6 bases respectively, with 4 bases between them. CDR3 loop: CASSLFPGELFF. The DNA of the CDR3 is TGTGCCAGCAGTTTATTCCCCGGGGAGCTGTTTTTT.

This clonotype was counted only a few times. The V gene is TRBV10-2, the J gene TRBJ2-5, with a possible D match to TRBD2 (7 bases). Germline CDR1 is WSHSY and CDR2 is SAAADI. V lost 5 bases, J lost 0 bases, and 13 bases lay in between. CDR3 size: 15 residues. The CDR3 DNA reads TGCGCCAGCAGTATGGGAGGGGGGTACCAAGAGACCCAGTACTTC. It specifies CASSMGGGYQETQYF.

This clonotype turned up a few times. The genes are TRBV20-1 and TRBJ1-5; D not certain. CDR3 length: 14 residues. V lost 5 bases and J lost 0, with 11 bases in between. In germline, CDR1 is DFQATT, CDR2 SNEGSKA (reference sequence). The CDR3 protein is CSAPGPYSNQPQHF. The CDR3 DNA is TGCAGTGCTCCTGGACCTTATAGCAATCAGCCCCAGCATTTT.

This chain links TRBV7-9 with TRBJ2-1; D remains ambiguous. Per the germline V gene, CDR1 is SEHNR and CDR2 is FQNEAQ (reference sequence). Trimming left V 8 bases short and J 0 bases short, with 14 bases between. This CDR3 is built from 15 residues. CDR3 loop: CASGLWAASYNEQFF. DNA for the CDR3: TGTGCCAGCGGCCTTTGGGCGGCCTCCTACAATGAGCAGTTCTTC.

The sample holds many counts of this clonotype. This rearrangement joins TRBV11-2 to TRBJ2-5; D is perhaps TRBD1 or TRBD2 (6 bases each). Germline CDR1 is SGHAT and CDR2 is FQNNGV. The V end lost 4 bases, the J end lost 4 bases, and 16 bases lay between the germline ends. This CDR3 has 15 residues. The CDR3 sequence: CASSSQGLARETQYF. The CDR3 nucleotides are TGTGCCAGCAGCTCCCAGGGGCTAGCGAGAGAGACCCAGTACTTC.

This clonotype was seen at least ten times. The J gene is TRBJ2-7, the V gene TRBV12-3 or TRBV12-4; TRBD1 is a possible D gene (6 bases). V shed 6 bases and J shed 6 bases, with 15 bases lying between them. CDR3 length: 13 residues. The DNA of the CDR3 is TGTGCCAGCAGCCCACTAACAGGGTCCGAGCAGTACTTC. This codes for CASSPLTGSEQYF.

This clonotype was picked up many times. This sequence joins TRBV9 and TRBJ1-2, with a possible D match to TRBD1 (6 bases). This CDR3 spans 15 amino acids. Germline V gene data show CDR1 as SGDLS and CDR2 as YYNGEE. The V and J ends lost 3 bases and 3 bases respectively, with 15 bases between them. The CDR3 sequence: CASSGTPAGDYGYTF. The CDR3, as DNA: TGTGCCAGCAGCGGTACCCCCGCAGGGGACTATGGCTACACCTTC. Supplemented by reference TRBV9 and TRBJ1-2, the full variable domain reads DSGVTQTPKHLITATGQRVTLRCSPRSGDLSVYWYQQSLDQGLQFLIQYYNGEERAKGNILERFSAQQFPDLHSELNLSSLELGDSALYFCASSGTPAGDYGYTFGSGTRLTVV.

This clonotype was seen more than once but under ten times. CDR3 coding DNA: TGTGCCAGCAGGACACAGGGAAGTGAGCAGTTCTTC. Protein sequence: CASRTQGSEQFF. The V and J genes are TRBV6-2 or TRBV6-3 and TRBJ2-1; tentatively, D is TRBD1 (6 bases). Trimming pared 6 bases from V and 9 bases from J, leaving 12 bases between. CDR3 length: 12 amino acids. Germline V gene sequence: CDR1 MNHEY, CDR2 SVGEGT.

This clonotype was observed at least ten times. This chain uses TRBV12-3 or TRBV12-4 with TRBJ2-5; D is unresolved. CDR3 length: 14 amino acids. V gave up 7 bases and J gave up 5 bases, with 17 bases separating them. CDR3: CASTNARAWETQYF. CDR3 nucleotide sequence: TGTGCCAGCACCAACGCCCGGGCTTGGGAGACCCAGTACTTC.

This clonotype occurred many times. The V call is TRBV12-3 or TRBV12-4, the J call TRBJ1-2, with TRBD1 as a possible D gene (5 bases). V was cut by 5 bases and J by 5 bases, with 12 bases left in between. CDR3 length equals 13 residues. CDR3 sequence reads: CASSPRGEYGYTF. Here the CDR3 DNA reads TGTGCCAGCAGTCCCCGGGGGGAATATGGCTACACCTTC.

V usage is TRBV25-1 and J usage is TRBJ2-3; the D gene is possibly TRBD2 (6 bases). V was cut by 6 bases and J by 0 bases, with 10 bases left in between. The V gene's germline CDR1 is MGHDK and CDR2 SYGVNS. This CDR3 has 14 amino acids. CDR3 DNA sequence: TGTGCCAGCAGACGTAGCGGTAGCACAGATACGCAGTATTTT. This translates into CASRRSGSTDTQYF.

This clonotype was counted a few times. The chain employs TRBV6-2 or TRBV6-3 and TRBJ2-3; TRBD2 matches 8 bases. Germline trimming cut 0 bases from V and 2 bases from J; bases unmatched to any gene: 4. Germline CDR1 reads MNHEY; CDR2 reads SVGEGT. This CDR3 is 16 amino acids long. The CDR3 reads CASSYSISGATDTQYF. The CDR3 coding sequence is TGTGCCAGCAGTTACTCAATTAGCGGGGCCACAGATACGCAGTATTTT.

This clonotype was seen a handful of times. The chain combines TRBV29-1 with TRBJ2-5; no clear D gene. The CDR3 is 13 amino acids. Per the germline V gene, CDR1 is SQVTM and CDR2 is ANQGSEA. The V end lost 2 bases, the J end lost 2 bases, and 9 bases lay between the germline ends. The CDR3 DNA reads as TGCAGCGTTGAAAGGCAGATGCAAGAGACCCAGTACTTC. Protein: CSVERQMQETQYF.

The chain employs TRBV6-2 or TRBV6-3 and TRBJ2-1, with TRBD2 identical over 7 bases. V lost 3 bases to trimming and J lost 3 bases; unmatched junction nucleotides: 8. Germline V gene data show CDR1 as MNHEY and CDR2 as SVGEGT. This CDR3 has 16 amino acids. CDR3 sequence (DNA): TGTGCCAGCAGTTATACTAGGAGCGGGGTCTACAATGAGCAGTTCTTC. Protein sequence: CASSYTRSGVYNEQFF.

A single count supports this clonotype. This sequence may be a read error, since a much larger clone differs from it by one base. The chain combines TRBV27 with TRBJ1-1; the match to TRBD1 covers 7 bases. This CDR3 has 16 amino acids. The germline gives CDR1 MNHEY, CDR2 SMNVEV (reference sequence). V was clipped by 8 bases and J by 0 bases; unmatched bases: 12. This CDR3 reads CASASTKGAMNTEAFF. CDR3 DNA: TGTGCCAGCGCCTCAACCAAGGGGGCCATGAACACTGAAGCTTTCTTT.

This clonotype was found many times. The chain couples TRBV2 to TRBJ2-7, with D possibly being TRBD1 (5 bases). Trimming stripped 5 bases from V and 7 bases from J, with 12 bases between. There are 12 residues in the CDR3. Germline V gene sequence: CDR1 SNHLY, CDR2 FYNNEI. Here the CDR3 reads CASSPKGWEQYF. DNA of the CDR3: TGTGCCAGCAGTCCGAAGGGGTGGGAGCAGTACTTC. Looking up the rest from reference TRBV2 and TRBJ2-7 gives the full variable domain: EPEVTQTPSHQVTQMGQEVILRCVPISNHLYFYWYRQILGQKVEFLVSFYNNEISEKSEIFDDQFSVERPDGSNFTLKIRSTKLEDSAMYFCASSPKGWEQYFGPGTRLTVT.

The chain joins TRBV3-1 to TRBJ1-2; D may be TRBD1 (5 bases). V gave up 4 bases and J gave up 1 base, with 19 bases separating them. This CDR3 contains 17 residues. The germline gives CDR1 LGHDT, CDR2 YNNKEL (reference sequence). This CDR3 is CASSRGSGTRFNYGYTF. The CDR3 DNA is TGTGCCAGCAGCCGGGGCTCCGGGACCCGCTTTAACTATGGCTACACCTTC.

The table lists this clonotype with many counts. The chain combines TRBV7-4 with TRBJ2-1; 11 nucleotides agree with TRBD2. The germline V gene has CDR1 SGHVT and CDR2 SQSDAQ. V lost 5 bases, J lost 3 bases, and 6 bases stayed unmatched. The CDR3 runs 16 residues. CDR3 in amino acids: CASSGGGLAVYNEQFF. CDR3 nucleotide sequence: TGTGCCAGCAGCGGGGGGGGACTAGCGGTCTACAATGAGCAGTTCTTC.

This clonotype was seen a few times. The rearrangement joins TRBV6-1 to TRBJ2-7; D may be TRBD1 (6 bases). Germline-derived CDR1 and CDR2 are MNHNS and SASEGT. V gave up 5 bases and J gave up 1 base, with 15 bases separating them. The CDR3 runs 15 residues. CDR3 amino acids: CASSFPGHRSYEQYF. The CDR3 DNA sequence: TGTGCCAGCAGTTTCCCGGGACATAGGTCCTACGAGCAGTACTTC.

This clonotype was observed a few times. The chain joins TRBV2 to TRBJ1-2; D not resolved. Germline-derived CDR1 and CDR2 are SNHLY and FYNNEI. The CDR3 runs 14 residues. Trimming shortened V by 2 bases and J by 1 base, and 8 bases separated the two germline ends. The CDR3 loop reads CASSEPQDNYGYTF. In DNA, the CDR3 is TGTGCCAGCAGTGAACCCCAGGATAACTATGGCTACACCTTC.